Following are 18 T cell receptor beta chains from one sample sequenced in a study of monozygotic twins with inflammatory bowel disease. One entry per CDR3 protein, without DNA, is what TCRdb gives after re-calling the 5' RACE reads. In total, the table holds approximately 110,000 distinct CDR3 sequences. Sequencing was performed on blood. The receptors were sampled from a human donor with ulcerative colitis or Crohn's disease, or a healthy co-twin of an affected twin (not recorded which).

This chain connects TRBV2 to TRBJ2-7. Germline V gene data show CDR1 as SNHLY and CDR2 as FYNNEI. The CDR3 has 14 residues. CDR3 region: CASSVDSSSYEQYF.

The chain recombines TRBV6-1 with TRBJ1-2; TCRdb outputs TRBD1, but without DNA this stays unchecked. From germline, CDR1 is MNHNS and CDR2 SASEGT. There are 15 residues in the CDR3. CDR3 in amino acids: CASSRGQPAGGGYTF.

The chain links TRBV7-9 to TRBJ1-5. The CDR3 covers 13 residues. Germline V gives CDR1 SEHNR, CDR2 FQNEAQ (reference sequence). The CDR3 here is CASSFDGDQPQHF.

This chain connects TRBV7-2 to TRBJ2-2. The germline V gene has CDR1 SGHTA and CDR2 FQGNSA. The CDR3 loop spans 15 amino acids. This CDR3 reads CASSLTLTYTGELFF.

The chain links TRBV27 to TRBJ2-7. CDR3 length: 12 amino acids. In germline, CDR1 is MNHEY, CDR2 SMNVEV (reference sequence). The chain's CDR3 is CASSWTPGEQYF.

The rearrangement joins TRBV27 to TRBJ2-7; the D call of TRBD2 rests on TCRdb alone, since no DNA is present to check it. This CDR3 spans 16 amino acids. Germline values: CDR1 MNHEY, CDR2 SMNVEV (reference sequence). The CDR3 reads CASSKYGTSVIYEQYF.

This chain joins TRBV20-1 and TRBJ2-1; TCRdb selects TRBD1, and the lack of DNA leaves this call unchecked. This CDR3 has 17 amino acids. The V gene's germline CDR1 is DFQATT and CDR2 SNEGSKA (reference sequence). This CDR3 reads CSAPPGQRLKSYNEQFF.

The chain recombines TRBV9 with TRBJ2-1; the TCRdb call, TRBD1, lacks DNA for checking. The CDR3 runs 15 residues. Per the germline V gene, CDR1 is SGDLS and CDR2 is YYNGEE. CDR3: CASSYGTSNWDEQFF. Full variable domain (missing parts from reference TRBV9 and TRBJ2-1): DSGVTQTPKHLITATGQRVTLRCSPRSGDLSVYWYQQSLDQGLQFLIQYYNGEERAKGNILERFSAQQFPDLHSELNLSSLELGDSALYFCASSYGTSNWDEQFFGPGTRLTVL.

This chain uses TRBV11-3 with TRBJ2-1; TCRdb designates TRBD2, a call that cannot be tested without DNA. Per germline, CDR1 SGHNT and CDR2 YENEEA. The CDR3 runs to 18 residues. CDR3 amino acids: CASSFPLPGLGITNEQFF.

This chain links TRBV5-1 with TRBJ2-3; the TCRdb D gene call, TRBD2, has no DNA to confirm it. The CDR3 covers 16 residues. In germline, CDR1 is SGHRS, CDR2 YFSETQ. CDR3 protein: CASSLDGLAGGDTQYF.

The rearrangement links TRBV5-1 to TRBJ2-5; TCRdb proposes TRBD1, but this gene call is untestable without DNA. This CDR3 contains 13 residues. Germline loops: CDR1 SGHRS, CDR2 YFSETQ. CDR3: CASSSTGGETQYF.

The CDR3 here is CASSLVVEGGEQFF. The rearrangement joins TRBV5-1 to TRBJ2-1; TCRdb outputs TRBD2, but without DNA this stays unchecked. This CDR3 has 14 residues. The germline V gene has CDR1 SGHRS and CDR2 YFSETQ.

This chain links TRBV3-1 with TRBJ2-7; the D call from TCRdb, TRBD2, cannot be confirmed without DNA. The length of the CDR3 is 12 residues. CDR1 LGHDT and CDR2 YNNKEL come from the germline V gene (reference sequence). The CDR3 protein is CASSSAESEQYF.

The V and J genes are TRBV7-3 and TRBJ2-7; TCRdb returns TRBD1, unconfirmable since there is no DNA. Germline lookup yields CDR1 SGHTA and CDR2 FQGTGA. The CDR3 is 12 residues long. The CDR3 loop reads CASSERQGVQYF.

This rearrangement joins TRBV3-1 to TRBJ2-5; TCRdb indicates TRBD2, and absent DNA this call remains unverified. CDR3 size: 17 residues. Germline CDR1 and CDR2: LGHDT and YNNKEL (reference sequence). Here the CDR3 reads CASSYQPTSGGQETQYF.

V is TRBV20-1 and J is TRBJ2-1; TCRdb returns TRBD2, unconfirmable since there is no DNA. From germline, CDR1 is DFQATT and CDR2 SNEGSKA (reference sequence). This CDR3 spans 16 amino acids. CDR3 protein: CSARVLLAGGLGEQFF.

V usage is TRBV7-8 and J usage is TRBJ2-3; lacking DNA, the TRBD1 call made by TCRdb goes unchecked. This CDR3 contains 16 residues. Looked up from germline, CDR1 is SGHVS and CDR2 is FQNEAQ. The CDR3 sequence is CASSLRDRVSTDTQYF.

The chain is built from TRBV11-1 and TRBJ2-1; no DNA is available, so the TRBD2 call from TCRdb remains unchecked. CDR1 SGHAT and CDR2 FQDESV come from the germline V gene (reference sequence). CDR3 length: 19 residues. CDR3 sequence: CASSLVVSLAGMSYNEQFF.